These 22 T cell receptor beta chains were sequenced from one sample in a study of OX40 agonist ivuxolimab in advanced cancers. The table came from immunoSEQ multiplex PCR; TCRdb's copy has only in-frame clones and leaves some out. The sample shows more than 65,000 clones, 70% to 90% of them seen only once. This sample comprised CD4+ or CD8+ T cells sorted from blood, obtained in a trial of the OX40 agonist ivuxolimab. The origin of the receptors is an adult with an advanced solid tumor such as melanoma, head and neck, liver or kidney cancer.

The CDR3 here is CASSPLSPADSYEQYF. CDR3 DNA sequence: TGTGCCAGCTCACCACTCTCCCCAGCGGACTCCTACGAGCAGTACTTC. V gene TRBV18 combines with J gene TRBJ2-7; TRBD2 might be the D (5 bases). The CDR3 contains 16 residues. V lost 1 base and J 0 bases, leaving 13 bases between the germline ends. Germline CDR1 reads KGHSH; CDR2 reads LQKENI.

The chain recombines TRBV28 with TRBJ2-7, with a possible D match to TRBD1 (5 bases). This CDR3 contains 18 residues. Per the germline V gene, CDR1 is MDHEN and CDR2 is SYDVKM. Trimming cost V 1 base and J 0 bases, with 19 bases left between them. The CDR3 loop is CASSLLGGQGPLSYEQYF. DNA for the CDR3: TGTGCCAGCAGTTTATTGGGCGGCCAGGGCCCTCTCTCCTACGAGCAGTACTTC. Supplemented by reference TRBV28 and TRBJ2-7, the full variable domain reads DVKVTQSSRYLVKRTGEKVFLECVQDMDHENMFWYRQDPGLGLRLIYFSYDVKMKEKGDIPEGYSVSREKKERFSLILESASTNQTSMYLCASSLLGGQGPLSYEQYFGPGTRLTVT.

This chain uses TRBV5-6 with TRBJ2-3; TRBD2 aligns across 7 bases. This CDR3 contains 17 residues. The germline gives CDR1 SGHDT, CDR2 YYEEEE. V was clipped by 0 bases and J by 2 bases; unmatched bases: 9. The CDR3 coding sequence is TGTGCCAGCAGCTTGGGTCTCCAGCGGGGTTTCACAGATACGCAGTATTTT. Protein sequence: CASSLGLQRGFTDTQYF.

The chain is built from TRBV7-2 and TRBJ1-5; D remains ambiguous. The CDR3 has 15 residues. The V gene lost 1 base and the J gene lost 0 bases, with 7 bases spanning the gap. The germline V gene encodes CDR1 SGHTA and CDR2 FQGNSA. The CDR3 sequence is CASSLVKVSNQPQHF. The CDR3 nucleotides read TGTGCCAGCAGCTTAGTCAAGGTTAGCAATCAGCCCCAGCATTTT.

The chain is built from TRBV4-1 and TRBJ2-7; 9 nucleotides match TRBD2. Looked up from germline, CDR1 is MGHRA and CDR2 is YSYEKL. The CDR3 consists of 15 residues. V lost 4 bases to trimming and J lost 2 bases; unmatched junction nucleotides: 6. The CDR3 DNA follows: TGCGCCAGCAGCCCTTCTAGCGGGGTTACCTACGAGCAGTACGTC. This sequence encodes CASSPSSGVTYEQYV.

This clone was seen a few times. The chain is built from TRBV28 and TRBJ1-3; maybe TRBD1 (5 bases). CDR1 and CDR2 (germline): MDHEN, SYDVKM. The CDR3 extends over 17 amino acids. V shed 5 bases and J shed 2 bases, with 19 bases lying between them. The CDR3 sequence: CASSPLIIRDTGNTIYF. The CDR3 nucleotides read TGTGCCAGCAGTCCTCTCATTATCAGGGATACTGGAAACACCATATATTTT.

The chain links TRBV7-2 to TRBJ2-3; no definite D call. This CDR3 is built from 13 residues. The germline V gene encodes CDR1 SGHTA and CDR2 FQGNSA. V was shortened by 1 base and J by 5 bases, with 7 bases between the two germline ends. CDR3 region: CASSLGTRDTQYF. The DNA for the CDR3 is TGTGCCAGCAGCTTAGGGACCCGAGATACGCAGTATTTT.

The rearrangement joins TRBV29-1 to TRBJ1-5; D gene unclear. Germline V gene lookup returns CDR1 SQVTM and CDR2 ANQGSEA. The CDR3 runs 14 residues. Trimming removed 4 bases from V and 1 base from J, with 11 bases in between. The CDR3 loop is CSVGGSLSNQPQHF. The CDR3 DNA is TGCAGCGTTGGCGGATCCTTGAGCAATCAGCCCCAGCATTTT.

To note about this clone: The junction does not match germline at one end; this may be a read error. The chain joins TRBV7-8 to TRBJ1-3; no clear D gene. The CDR3 runs 14 residues. Per germline, CDR1 SGHVS and CDR2 FQNEAQ. This CDR3 is CASSLGIYGDTIYF. The CDR3 region has the DNA TGTGCCAGCAGCTTAGGGATTTATGGAGACACCATATATTTT.

The chain recombines TRBV4-1 with TRBJ1-5, with 7 nucleotides matching TRBD1. The germline CDR1 and CDR2 sequences are MGHRA and YSYEKL. The CDR3 is 16 residues long. With 4 bases clipped from V and 4 bases from J, the junction kept 10 bases outside the gene matches. CDR3 in DNA: TGCGCCAGCAGCCGTTACCTTGACAGGGAAAATCAGCCCCAGCATTTT. The encoded protein is CASSRYLDRENQPQHF.

V gene TRBV7-8 combines with J gene TRBJ1-1; D gene unclear. There are 14 residues in the CDR3. Trimming took off 4 bases at V and 7 bases at J, with 16 bases between the two ends. Germline-derived CDR1 and CDR2 are SGHVS and FQNEAQ. The CDR3 region is CASSYAPGWGEAFF. Written as DNA, the CDR3 is TGTGCCAGCAGCTACGCCCCCGGGTGGGGTGAAGCTTTCTTT.

This chain uses TRBV29-1 with TRBJ2-7; 9 nucleotides align to TRBD2. Trimming at V came to 6 bases and at J to 3 bases, leaving 12 bases not matched to a gene. This CDR3 is 15 amino acids long. Germline lookup yields CDR1 SQVTM and CDR2 ANQGSEA. CDR3 protein: CSVQGREGRIYEQYF. The CDR3, as DNA: TGCAGCGTACAGGGGCGGGAGGGCAGGATCTACGAGCAGTACTTC.

This sequence joins TRBV27 and TRBJ1-5; D is possibly TRBD1 (5 bases). Germline V lookup: CDR1 MNHEY, CDR2 SMNVEV (reference sequence). The CDR3 totals 13 residues. V lost 4 bases and J 1 base, leaving 5 bases between the germline ends. CDR3 in DNA: TGTGCCAGCAGTTGGGACAGCAATCAGCCCCAGCATTTT. Protein product: CASSWDSNQPQHF.

The chain couples TRBV4-1 to TRBJ2-5; 10 bases fit TRBD2. CDR3 length: 16 residues. The ends lost 8 bases at V and 1 base at J; junction bases unmatched: 10. CDR1 MGHRA and CDR2 YSYEKL come from the germline V gene. CDR3 protein: CASRRQRGGSQETQYF. In DNA form, the CDR3 reads TGCGCCAGCCGTAGACAGCGGGGGGGCTCCCAAGAGACCCAGTACTTC.

This chain uses TRBV28 with TRBJ1-2; no definite D call. This CDR3 comprises 11 residues. Germline CDR1 MDHEN, CDR2 SYDVKM. V was pared by 5 bases and J by 7 bases, with 8 bases between. The CDR3 here is CASSQRLGYTF. The CDR3 coding sequence is TGTGCCAGCAGTCAACGTCTTGGCTACACCTTC.

A single count supports this clone. The chain employs TRBV7-9 and TRBJ2-5; 8 bases are a match to TRBD2. The germline gives CDR1 SEHNR, CDR2 FQNEAQ (reference sequence). This CDR3 region has 15 residues. Trimming took 5 bases from V and 5 from J; bases not matched to a gene: 10. The DNA for the CDR3 is TGTGCCAGCAGCCCCGTCGAGACTAGCGTGGAGACCCAGTACTTC. It encodes CASSPVETSVETQYF.

This sequence joins TRBV28 and TRBJ1-2, with a tentative D call TRBD1 (5 bases). The CDR3 has 15 amino acids. CDR1 and CDR2 from the germline V gene are MDHEN and SYDVKM. With 2 bases removed from V and 4 bases from J, the gap between germline ends came to 14 bases. The CDR3 loop is CASSLELGRLYGYTF. CDR3 bases: TGTGCCAGCAGTTTAGAGTTGGGGCGCCTCTATGGCTACACCTTC.

This chain uses TRBV6-5 with TRBJ1-5, with TRBD1 as a possible D gene (6 bases). Germline V CDR1 and CDR2: MNHEY, SVGAGI. Deletions cut 0 bases from V and 4 bases from J, with 13 bases between. The CDR3 length is 16 residues. CDR3 protein: CASSYSWQGRNQPQHF. CDR3 sequence (DNA): TGTGCCAGCAGTTACTCTTGGCAGGGGCGAAATCAGCCCCAGCATTTT.

The chain is built from TRBV28 and TRBJ1-2; 8 positions agree with TRBD1. The germline CDR1 and CDR2 sequences are MDHEN and SYDVKM. The V and J ends lost 10 bases and 3 bases, in that order; junction bases with no gene match: 4. The CDR3 consists of 12 residues. In DNA form, the CDR3 reads TGTGCCAACCAGGGGGCGGACTATGGCTACACCTTC. Protein sequence: CANQGADYGYTF.

The chain recombines TRBV7-9 with TRBJ1-3; maybe TRBD1 (6 bases). Looked up from germline, CDR1 is SEHNR and CDR2 is FQNEAQ (reference sequence). CDR3 length: 18 residues. The germline V and J ends were trimmed by 2 bases and 0 bases, with 17 bases remaining between them. CDR3 residues: CASSLPADRYNSGNTIYF. The CDR3 bases are TGTGCCAGCAGCTTACCCGCGGACAGATACAACTCTGGAAACACCATATATTTT.

The V and J genes are TRBV7-9 and TRBJ2-7, with 12 bases that match TRBD2. V shed 5 bases and J 5 bases; nucleotides not matched to a gene: 10. This CDR3 is 16 amino acids long. Germline V lookup: CDR1 SEHNR, CDR2 FQNEAQ (reference sequence). As DNA, the CDR3 is TGTGCCAGCAGCACCCGGACTAGCGGGACGAGTCACGAGCAGTACTTC. Translating gives CASSTRTSGTSHEQYF.

This clone appeared a few times. The chain has TRBV6-1 and TRBJ2-1; D remains unclear. This CDR3 spans 13 amino acids. V lost 5 bases and J 8 bases, leaving 13 bases between the germline ends. Germline V CDR1 and CDR2: MNHNS, SASEGT. This CDR3 reads CASSLGPGDEQFF. Here the CDR3 DNA reads TGTGCCAGCAGTCTAGGACCGGGCGATGAGCAGTTCTTC.